The 28 T cell receptor beta chains listed next were all sequenced from one sample in a study of cytomegalovirus exposure and HLA in healthy donors. Sequencing used immunoSEQ multiplex PCR; TCRdb keeps in-frame clones, though not all of them. Among 150,000 to 200,000 clones listed, roughly 81% were seen once. Sequenced sample: PBMCs. The receptors originated from a woman in her 30s in good health and CMV-seronegative.

The chain carries TRBV5-8 and TRBJ2-7, with D possibly being TRBD1 (6 bases). V was clipped by 4 bases and J by 4 bases, with 15 bases between them. CDR1 and CDR2 from the germline V gene are SGHTS and YDEGEE. CDR3 length: 14 residues. CDR3 loop: CASSRWGLPYEQYF. The DNA for the CDR3 is TGTGCCAGCAGCCGGTGGGGGCTCCCTTACGAGCAGTACTTC.

CDR3 sequence (DNA): TGTGCCAGCAGTGCCCGGACTAGCCGAGAGACCCAGTACTTC. Amino acid sequence: CASSARTSRETQYF. The chain carries TRBV6-1 and TRBJ2-5; TRBD2 agrees at 8 bases. J lost 4 bases, V lost 4 bases, and 5 bases had no gene match. Per germline, CDR1 MNHNS and CDR2 SASEGT. The CDR3 sequence is 14 residues long.

The chain carries TRBV15 and TRBJ1-5; a possible D gene is TRBD1 (5 bases). V was shortened by 0 bases and J by 4 bases, with 13 bases between the two germline ends. In germline, CDR1 is LNHNV, CDR2 YYDKDF (reference sequence). The CDR3 loop spans 16 amino acids. The CDR3 DNA reads as TGTGCCACCAGCAGAGATGCAGGGATGGTTAATCAGCCCCAGCATTTT. The encoded protein is CATSRDAGMVNQPQHF. Looking up the rest from reference TRBV15 and TRBJ1-5 gives the full variable domain: DAMVIQNPRYQVTQFGKPVTLSCSQTLNHNVMYWYQQKSSQAPKLLFHYYDKDFNNEADTPDNFQSRRPNTSFCFLDIRSPGLGDTAMYLCATSRDAGMVNQPQHFGDGTRLSIL.

This chain uses TRBV11-2 with TRBJ1-1; no clear D. Trimming took off 0 bases at V and 1 base at J, with 9 bases between the two ends. From germline, CDR1 is SGHAT and CDR2 FQNNGV. The CDR3 contains 15 residues. DNA for the CDR3: TGTGCCAGCAGCTTAGATCTGTCAGGGAACACTGAAGCTTTCTTT. It codes for CASSLDLSGNTEAFF.

The gene calls are TRBV5-1 and TRBJ1-2; D is uncertain. Germline CDR1 reads SGHRS; CDR2 reads YFSETQ. Trimming took off 1 base at V and 2 bases at J, with 12 bases between the two ends. The CDR3 loop spans 15 amino acids. CDR3 coding DNA: TGCGCCAGCAGCTTGTATCGAACGGTAAACTATGGCTACACCTTC. Amino acids: CASSLYRTVNYGYTF.

The genes are TRBV10-3 and TRBJ2-7, with D uncertain. Trimming pared 2 bases from V and 2 bases from J, leaving 10 bases between. CDR3 length: 14 residues. Germline CDR1 ENHRY, CDR2 SYGVKD. The CDR3 DNA sequence: TGTGCCATCAGTGAGAGTAGAGATACCTACGAGCAGTACTTC. Protein sequence: CAISESRDTYEQYF.

This clone was seen more than once but under ten times. J is TRBJ2-7 and V is TRBV4-1; D might be TRBD2 (6 bases). The CDR3 length is 16 residues. The germline CDR1 and CDR2 sequences are MGHRA and YSYEKL. V lost 0 bases and J lost 0, with 12 bases in between. CDR3 sequence reads: CASSQEVGGSSYEQYF. CDR3 nucleotides: TGCGCCAGCAGCCAAGAAGTCGGAGGGTCCTCCTACGAGCAGTACTTC.

A few counts support this clone. This specimen includes other DNA sequences encoding the same CDR3. This chain joins TRBV29-1 and TRBJ1-5; TRBD1 agrees at 9 bases. The germline V gene has CDR1 SQVTM and CDR2 ANQGSEA. This CDR3 region has 12 residues. V trimming: 6 bases; J trimming: 7 bases; junction bases outside the gene matches: 4. CDR3 protein: CSVGQGRQPQHF. CDR3 coding DNA: TGCAGCGTGGGACAGGGCCGGCAGCCCCAGCATTTT.

There are a few counts of this clone. The chain uses TRBV6-5 and TRBJ2-7; tentatively, D is TRBD1 (5 bases). The CDR3 runs 12 residues. Germline CDR1 reads MNHEY; CDR2 reads SVGAGI. The ends were cut back, 2 bases at V and 3 bases at J, with 5 bases in the middle. Here the CDR3 reads CASSYRGYEQYF. CDR3 coding DNA: TGTGCCAGCAGTTACAGGGGCTACGAGCAGTACTTC.

This rearrangement joins TRBV4-1 to TRBJ2-7; 7 bases map to TRBD1. CDR1 is MGHRA and CDR2 is YSYEKL in the germline V gene. The CDR3 contains 13 residues. V dropped 0 bases and J dropped 12; count of bases not matched to a gene: 8. The CDR3 bases are TGCGCCAGCAGCCAAGATCATACGACAGGGAGGTACTTC. Translation gives CASSQDHTTGRYF.

The chain has TRBV5-1 and TRBJ2-1; TRBD2 aligns across 9 bases. V dropped 7 bases and J dropped 12; count of bases not matched to a gene: 8. CDR1 and CDR2 (germline): SGHRS, YFSETQ. The length of the CDR3 is 12 residues. CDR3 bases: TGCGCCAGCCACCGAGCGGGGGGATCGCAGTTCTTC. Translating gives CASHRAGGSQFF.

Of note for this clone: This specimen includes other DNA sequences encoding the same CDR3. The rearrangement links TRBV9 to TRBJ2-5; D possibly corresponds to TRBD1 (6 bases). The germline CDR1 and CDR2 sequences are SGDLS and YYNGEE. CDR3 length: 13 amino acids. Trimming removed 0 bases at V and 3 bases at J, with 6 bases between. The CDR3 spells CASSVAGEETQYF. The CDR3 bases are TGTGCCAGCAGCGTAGCAGGGGAAGAGACCCAGTACTTC.

The chain has TRBV28 and TRBJ1-1; 8 bases match TRBD1. With 5 bases clipped from V and 0 bases from J, the junction kept 5 bases outside the gene matches. CDR1 and CDR2 (germline): MDHEN, SYDVKM. The CDR3 loop spans 15 amino acids. The CDR3 DNA reads TGTGCCAGCAGTAGACAGGGGTTGATGAACACTGAAGCTTTCTTT. Protein product: CASSRQGLMNTEAFF.

The chain is built from TRBV5-4 and TRBJ1-1, with 9 positions matching TRBD1. This CDR3 has 17 residues. V lost 4 bases to trimming and J lost 1 base; unmatched junction nucleotides: 11. The germline CDR1 and CDR2 sequences are SGHNT and YYREEE (reference sequence). The CDR3 protein is CASSLRDRVRTNTEAFF. The CDR3 nucleotides are TGTGCCAGCAGCCTCCGGGACAGGGTTAGGACGAACACTGAAGCTTTCTTT.

This clone was seen only a few times. The chain recombines TRBV28 with TRBJ2-7; D may be TRBD2 (5 bases). Germline V gene sequence: CDR1 MDHEN, CDR2 SYDVKM. The length of the CDR3 is 11 residues. Trimming pared 6 bases from V and 5 bases from J, leaving 8 bases between. The CDR3, as DNA: TGTGCCAGCAGCTTGGAGGACGAGCAGTACTTC. Its protein product is CASSLEDEQYF.

The genes are TRBV30 and TRBJ2-1; D remains unclear. The V and J ends lost 2 bases and 9 bases respectively, with 14 bases between them. CDR3 length: 13 residues. Germline CDR1 reads GTSNPN; CDR2 reads SVGIG (reference sequence). Here the CDR3 DNA reads TGTGCCTGGAGTATGAACCCAATCAGTGAGCAGTTCTTC. Amino acid sequence: CAWSMNPISEQFF.

This sequence joins TRBV5-8 and TRBJ2-1, with D tentatively TRBD2 (5 bases). With 0 bases removed from V and 6 bases from J, the gap between germline ends came to 16 bases. CDR3 size: 16 residues. Germline V CDR1 and CDR2: SGHTS, YDEGEE. CDR3 in DNA: TGTGCCAGCAGCTTGGCCTATTCGGAGGATCTCAATGAGCAGTTCTTC. Encoded protein: CASSLAYSEDLNEQFF.

The chain links TRBV30 to TRBJ1-2; 9 bases fit TRBD1. Germline V gives CDR1 GTSNPN, CDR2 SVGIG (reference sequence). Trimming cost V 5 bases and J 7 bases; bases outside gene matches: 8. The CDR3 loop spans 13 amino acids. The CDR3 DNA sequence: TGTGCCTGGGGAGGACAGGGGAGAGGTGGCTACACCTTC. Translating it yields CAWGGQGRGGYTF.

The CDR3: CASSLSLYNGNQPQHF. For the CDR3, the DNA is TGTGCCAGCAGTTTATCTCTTTACAATGGCAATCAGCCCCAGCATTTT. The V call is TRBV28, the J call TRBJ1-5; unclear D gene. V was trimmed by 1 base and J by 2 bases, leaving 12 bases between them. CDR1 is MDHEN and CDR2 is SYDVKM in the germline V gene. This CDR3 has 16 residues.

The rearrangement joins TRBV9 to TRBJ2-1; 8 bases are shared with TRBD2. Germline values: CDR1 SGDLS, CDR2 YYNGEE. This CDR3 spans 16 amino acids. J lost 6 bases, V lost 3 bases, and 11 bases had no gene match. This CDR3 is CASSALLPGGGNEQFF. As DNA, the CDR3 is TGTGCCAGCAGCGCACTCCTTCCCGGGGGGGGCAATGAGCAGTTCTTC.

This chain links TRBV19 with TRBJ2-1, with 11 positions matching TRBD2. Looked up from germline, CDR1 is LNHDA and CDR2 is SQIVND (reference sequence). This CDR3 is built from 15 residues. With V trimmed by 8 bases and J by 4 bases, 7 bases remained unmatched. The CDR3 is CASALAGGLYNEQFF. The CDR3 DNA follows: TGTGCCAGTGCCCTAGCGGGAGGTCTATACAATGAGCAGTTCTTC.

This clone occurred once. Other nucleotide sequences in the sample specify the same CDR3. The rearrangement uses TRBV5-1 and TRBJ1-4, with TRBD1 matching 9 bases. Germline assignment: CDR1 SGHRS and CDR2 YFSETQ. With 3 bases clipped from V and 5 bases from J, the junction kept 2 bases outside the gene matches. The length of the CDR3 is 14 residues. CDR3 loop: CASSSGQGNEKLFF. CDR3 DNA: TGCGCCAGCAGCTCAGGACAGGGGAATGAAAAACTGTTTTTT.

The chain carries TRBV5-1 and TRBJ2-1; the match to TRBD2 covers 9 bases. Germline CDR1 and CDR2: SGHRS and YFSETQ. The CDR3 spans 15 residues. Trimming took 4 bases from V and 6 from J; bases not matched to a gene: 8. CDR3: CASSLSSGTSNEQFF. For the CDR3, the DNA is TGCGCCAGCAGCCTATCTAGCGGGACATCCAATGAGCAGTTCTTC.

Comments on this clone: A much larger clone differs from this one at a single base, so this may be a read error. Other DNA sequences in this specimen translate into the identical CDR3. CDR3 in DNA: TGTGCCAGCAGTTCCGGGACAGGGGGCTCCTACGAGCAGTACTTC. Amino acid sequence: CASSSGTGGSYEQYF. The rearrangement links TRBV6-5 to TRBJ2-7; TRBD1 matches 11 bases. The V segment lost 4 bases and the J segment 0 bases; nucleotides outside the gene matches: 2. This CDR3 is 15 amino acids long. Germline lookup yields CDR1 MNHEY and CDR2 SVGAGI.

This clone came up once. This chain connects TRBV7-2 to TRBJ1-2; D gene ambiguous. Trimming pared 5 bases from V and 2 bases from J, leaving 15 bases between. CDR3 length: 15 residues. Germline-derived CDR1 and CDR2 are SGHTA and FQGNSA. CDR3 sequence reads: CASSLRVGPNYGYTF. DNA of the CDR3: TGTGCCAGCAGCCTCCGGGTTGGCCCCAACTATGGCTACACCTTC.

This clone showed up just once. V is TRBV10-1 and J is TRBJ2-7, with D possibly TRBD2 on 6 matching bases. CDR1 is WNHNN and CDR2 is SYGVQD in the germline V gene (reference sequence). V was trimmed by 6 bases and J by 6 bases, leaving 15 bases between them. This CDR3 has 13 amino acids. For the CDR3, the DNA is TGCGCCAGCAGCCGGGACTCACCTGCCGAGCAGTACTTC. Its protein product is CASSRDSPAEQYF.

The chain couples TRBV6-1 to TRBJ2-7; the match to TRBD1 covers 9 bases. The CDR3 contains 17 residues. Germline loops: CDR1 MNHNS, CDR2 SASEGT. The ends lost 2 bases at V and 5 bases at J; junction bases unmatched: 13. The CDR3 DNA follows: TGTGCCAGCAGTGAAAGGGTTGGAGACAGGGGGGTCCACGAGCAGTACTTC. This encodes CASSERVGDRGVHEQYF.

CDR3 in DNA: TGTGCCAGCAGCCCCCAACAGGTTAACACCGGGGAGCTGTTTTTT. Protein sequence: CASSPQQVNTGELFF. The rearrangement joins TRBV7-3 to TRBJ2-2, with D perhaps TRBD1 (5 bases). The germline gives CDR1 SGHTA, CDR2 FQGTGA. The CDR3 extends over 15 amino acids. Trimming stripped 5 bases from V and 2 bases from J, with 12 bases between.